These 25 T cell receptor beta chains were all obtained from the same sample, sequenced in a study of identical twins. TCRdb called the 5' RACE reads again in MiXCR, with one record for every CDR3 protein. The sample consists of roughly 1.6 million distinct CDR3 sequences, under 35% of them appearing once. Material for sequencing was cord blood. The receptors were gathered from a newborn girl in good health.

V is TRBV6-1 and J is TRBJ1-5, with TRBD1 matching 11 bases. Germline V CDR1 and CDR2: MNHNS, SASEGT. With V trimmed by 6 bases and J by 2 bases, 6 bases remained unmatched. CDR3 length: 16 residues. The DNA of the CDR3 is TGTGCCAGCAGCGAGACGGACAGGGGGCGCAATCAGCCCCAGCATTTT. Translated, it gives CASSETDRGRNQPQHF.

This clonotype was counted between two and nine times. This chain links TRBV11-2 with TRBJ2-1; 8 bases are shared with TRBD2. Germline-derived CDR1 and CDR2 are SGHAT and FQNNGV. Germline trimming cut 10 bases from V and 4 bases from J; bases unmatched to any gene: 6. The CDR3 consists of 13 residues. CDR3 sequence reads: CATLAGPYNEQFF. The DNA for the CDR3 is TGTGCCACCCTAGCGGGTCCATACAATGAGCAGTTCTTC.

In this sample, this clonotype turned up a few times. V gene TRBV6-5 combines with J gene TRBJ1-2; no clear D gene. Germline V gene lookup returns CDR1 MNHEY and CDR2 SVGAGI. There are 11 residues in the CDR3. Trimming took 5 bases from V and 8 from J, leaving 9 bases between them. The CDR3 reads CASSNAWGYTF. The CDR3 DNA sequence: TGTGCCAGCAGTAACGCTTGGGGCTACACCTTC.

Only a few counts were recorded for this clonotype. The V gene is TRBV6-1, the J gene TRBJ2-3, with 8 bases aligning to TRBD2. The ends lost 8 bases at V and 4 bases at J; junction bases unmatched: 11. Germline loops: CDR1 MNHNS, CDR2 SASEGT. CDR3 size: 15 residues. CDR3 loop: CASSRGGGTSDTQYF. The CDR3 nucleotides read TGTGCCAGCTCAAGGGGCGGGGGGACATCAGATACGCAGTATTTT.

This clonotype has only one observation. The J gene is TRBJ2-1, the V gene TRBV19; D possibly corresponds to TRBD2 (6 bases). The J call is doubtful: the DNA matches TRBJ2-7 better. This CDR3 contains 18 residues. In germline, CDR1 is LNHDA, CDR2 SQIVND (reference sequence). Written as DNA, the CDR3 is TGTGCCAGTAGTACCTTTAGCGTTGGAGGGCCCCAAATCAATGAGCAGTACTTC. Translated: CASSTFSVGGPQINEQYF.

CDR3 region: CASTLQRRTNTEAFF. Here the CDR3 DNA reads TGTGCCAGCACGCTACAAAGGAGGACGAACACTGAAGCTTTCTTT. J is TRBJ1-1 and V is TRBV28; no clear D. Trimming removed 7 bases from V and 1 base from J, with 16 bases in between. The CDR3 contains 15 residues. CDR1 MDHEN and CDR2 SYDVKM come from the germline V gene. Drawing the rest from reference TRBV28 and TRBJ1-1, the complete variable domain is DVKVTQSSRYLVKRTGEKVFLECVQDMDHENMFWYRQDPGLGLRLIYFSYDVKMKEKGDIPEGYSVSREKKERFSLILESASTNQTSMYLCASTLQRRTNTEAFFGQGTRLTVV.

This CDR3 is CSVVSGRGNTIYF. As DNA, the CDR3 is TGCAGCGTTGTATCAGGACGAGGAAACACCATATATTTT. The chain combines TRBV29-1 with TRBJ1-3; D remains unclear. CDR3 size: 13 residues. The ends were cut back, 4 bases at V and 4 bases at J, with 11 bases in the middle. Germline CDR1 reads SQVTM; CDR2 reads ANQGSEA.

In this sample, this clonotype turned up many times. The CDR3 loop reads CASSGQGYNSPLHF. In DNA, the CDR3 is TGTGCCAGCAGTGGACAGGGCTATAATTCACCCCTCCACTTT. The rearrangement links TRBV2 to TRBJ1-6; 7 bases match TRBD1. Germline loops: CDR1 SNHLY, CDR2 FYNNEI. V shed 4 bases, J shed 3 bases, and the junction held 0 bases outside the gene matches. This CDR3 contains 14 residues.

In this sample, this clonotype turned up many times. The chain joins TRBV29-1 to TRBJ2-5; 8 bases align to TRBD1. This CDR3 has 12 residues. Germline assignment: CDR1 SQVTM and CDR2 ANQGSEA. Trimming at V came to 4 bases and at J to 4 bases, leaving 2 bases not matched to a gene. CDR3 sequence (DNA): TGCAGCGTTGCCGACAGGGGAGAGACCCAGTACTTC. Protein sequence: CSVADRGETQYF. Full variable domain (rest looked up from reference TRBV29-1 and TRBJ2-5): SAVISQKPSRDICQRGTSLTIQCQVDSQVTMMFWYRQQPGQSLTLIATANQGSEATYESGFVIDKFPISRPNLTFSTLTVSNMSPEDSSIYLCSVADRGETQYFGPGTRLLVL.

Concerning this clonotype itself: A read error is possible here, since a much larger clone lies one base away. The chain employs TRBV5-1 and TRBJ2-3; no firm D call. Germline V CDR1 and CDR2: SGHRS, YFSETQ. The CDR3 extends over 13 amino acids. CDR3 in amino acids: CTSSWRYTDTQYF. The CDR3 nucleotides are TGCACCAGCAGCTGGCGCTACACAGATACGCAGTATTTT.

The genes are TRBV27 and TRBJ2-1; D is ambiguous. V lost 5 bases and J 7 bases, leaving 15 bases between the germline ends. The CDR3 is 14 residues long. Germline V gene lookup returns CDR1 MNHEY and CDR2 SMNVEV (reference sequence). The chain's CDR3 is CASSQAFPRNEQFF. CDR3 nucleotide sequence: TGTGCCAGCAGTCAAGCCTTCCCAAGGAATGAGCAGTTCTTC.

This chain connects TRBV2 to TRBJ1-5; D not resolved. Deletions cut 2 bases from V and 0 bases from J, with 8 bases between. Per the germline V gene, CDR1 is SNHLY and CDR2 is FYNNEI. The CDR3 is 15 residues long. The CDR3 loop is CASSEQSYSNQPQHF. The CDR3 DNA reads TGTGCCAGCAGTGAACAATCGTATAGCAATCAGCCCCAGCATTTT.

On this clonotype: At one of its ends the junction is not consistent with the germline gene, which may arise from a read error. The CDR3 reads CASSQAAITDTRYF. CDR3 bases: TGTGCCAGCAGCCAAGCAGCGATCACAGATACGCGGTATTTT. The rearrangement joins TRBV4-2 to TRBJ2-3; D unresolved. Germline V gene data show CDR1 as LGHNA and CDR2 as YNFKEQ. CDR3 size: 14 residues.

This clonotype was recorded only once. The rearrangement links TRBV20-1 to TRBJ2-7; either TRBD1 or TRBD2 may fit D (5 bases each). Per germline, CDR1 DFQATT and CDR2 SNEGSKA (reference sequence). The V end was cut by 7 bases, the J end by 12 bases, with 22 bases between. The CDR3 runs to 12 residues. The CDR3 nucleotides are TGCAGTGTTAGTCTGCCAGGGTGGGGGTTGTACTTC. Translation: CSVSLPGWGLYF.

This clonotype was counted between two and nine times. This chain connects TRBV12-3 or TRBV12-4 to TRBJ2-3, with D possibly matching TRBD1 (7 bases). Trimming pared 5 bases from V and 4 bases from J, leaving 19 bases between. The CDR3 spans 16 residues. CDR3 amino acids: CASSQKGGQKSDTQYF. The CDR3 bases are TGTGCCAGCAGTCAGAAGGGGGGACAGAAATCAGATACGCAGTATTTT.

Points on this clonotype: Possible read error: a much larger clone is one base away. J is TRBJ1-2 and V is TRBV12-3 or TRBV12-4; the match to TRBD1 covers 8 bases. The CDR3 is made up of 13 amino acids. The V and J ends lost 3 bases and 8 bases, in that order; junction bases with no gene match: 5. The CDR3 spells CASSLPGGRGYTF. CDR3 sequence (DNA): TGTGCCAGCAGTTTGCCAGGGGGCAGGGGCTACACCTTC.

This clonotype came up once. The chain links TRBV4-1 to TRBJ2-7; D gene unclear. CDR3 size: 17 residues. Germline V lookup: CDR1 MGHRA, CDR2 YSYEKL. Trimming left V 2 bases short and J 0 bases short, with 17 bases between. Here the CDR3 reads CASSQLPKIVSSYEQYF. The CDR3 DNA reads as TGCGCCAGCAGCCAACTACCGAAGATAGTCAGCTCCTACGAGCAGTACTTC.

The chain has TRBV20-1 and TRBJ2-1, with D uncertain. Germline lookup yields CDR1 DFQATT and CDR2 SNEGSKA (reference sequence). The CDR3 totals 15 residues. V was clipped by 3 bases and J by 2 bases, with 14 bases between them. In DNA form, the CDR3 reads TGCAGTGCTAGCCGTCTGGGCGGAACCTACAATGAGCAGTTCTTC. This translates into CSASRLGGTYNEQFF.

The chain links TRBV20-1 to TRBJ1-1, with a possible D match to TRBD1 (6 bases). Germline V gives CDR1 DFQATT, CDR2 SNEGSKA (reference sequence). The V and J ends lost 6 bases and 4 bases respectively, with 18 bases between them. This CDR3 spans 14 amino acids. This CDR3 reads CSASPGRGGTEAFF. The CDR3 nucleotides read TGCAGTGCGTCCCCCGGACGAGGGGGCACTGAAGCTTTCTTT.

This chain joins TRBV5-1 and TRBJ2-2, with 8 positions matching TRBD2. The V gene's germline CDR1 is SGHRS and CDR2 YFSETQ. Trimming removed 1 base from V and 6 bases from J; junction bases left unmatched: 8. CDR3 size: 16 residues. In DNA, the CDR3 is TGCGCCAGCAGCTTGTTATCCGAGACTAGCGCCGGGGAGCTGTTTTTT. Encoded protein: CASSLLSETSAGELFF.

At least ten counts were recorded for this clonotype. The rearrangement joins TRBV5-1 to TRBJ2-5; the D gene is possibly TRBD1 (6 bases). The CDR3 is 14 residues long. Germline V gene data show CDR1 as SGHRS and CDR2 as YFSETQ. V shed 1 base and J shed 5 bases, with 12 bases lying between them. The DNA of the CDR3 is TGCGCCAGCAGCTTGCTACAGGGAATGGAGACCCAGTACTTC. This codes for CASSLLQGMETQYF.

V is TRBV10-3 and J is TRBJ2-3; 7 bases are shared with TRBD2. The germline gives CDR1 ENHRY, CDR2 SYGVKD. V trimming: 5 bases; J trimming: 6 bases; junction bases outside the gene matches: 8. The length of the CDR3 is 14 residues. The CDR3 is CAISRGGPEDTQYF. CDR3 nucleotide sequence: TGTGCCATCAGTCGGGGAGGGCCTGAGGATACGCAGTATTTT.

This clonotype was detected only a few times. CDR3 residues: CAISEGAGSLSGANVLTF. CDR3 sequence (DNA): TGTGCCATCAGTGAGGGGGCAGGATCCTTATCTGGGGCCAACGTCCTGACTTTC. This sequence joins TRBV10-3 and TRBJ2-6, with D perhaps TRBD1 (5 bases). The CDR3 totals 18 residues. Germline V gives CDR1 ENHRY, CDR2 SYGVKD. Trimming cost V 2 bases and J 1 base, with 15 bases left between them.

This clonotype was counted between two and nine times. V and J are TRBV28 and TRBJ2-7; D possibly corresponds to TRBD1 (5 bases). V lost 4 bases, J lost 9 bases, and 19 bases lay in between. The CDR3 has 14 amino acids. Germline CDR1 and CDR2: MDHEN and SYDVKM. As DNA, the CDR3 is TGTGCCAGCAGTTCTCGGACCGTTACCAGGGTGCAGTACTTC. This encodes CASSSRTVTRVQYF.

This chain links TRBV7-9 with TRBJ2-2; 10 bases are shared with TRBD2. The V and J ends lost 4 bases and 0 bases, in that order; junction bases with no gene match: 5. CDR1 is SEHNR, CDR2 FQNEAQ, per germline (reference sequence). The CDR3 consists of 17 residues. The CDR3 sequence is CASSSEGLAANTGELFF. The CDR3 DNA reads TGTGCCAGCAGCTCGGAAGGACTAGCGGCGAACACCGGGGAGCTGTTTTTT. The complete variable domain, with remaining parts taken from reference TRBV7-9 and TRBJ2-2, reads DTGVSQNPRHKITKRGQNVTFRCDPISEHNRLYWYRQTLGQGPEFLTYFQNEAQLEKSRLLSDRFSAERPKGSFSTLEIQRTEQGDSAMYLCASSSEGLAANTGELFFGEGSRLTVL.